This TCR beta chain was captured by sequencing in a study of lymphopenia after photon versus proton radiotherapy. Sequenced by immunoSEQ multiplex PCR; TCRdb stores in-frame clones only, minus some. The sample includes roughly 76,000 clones, roughly 92% of them seen just once. The CDR3 totals 16 residues. V gave up 0 bases and J gave up 0 bases, with 12 bases separating them. CDR1 is SGHRS and CDR2 is YFSETQ in the germline V gene. This specimen consisted of peripheral blood, obtained from a patient treated with photon-based radiotherapy. The origin of this receptor is a woman aged 40-49 years with cholangiocarcinoma. This chain joins TRBV5-1 and TRBJ1-1, with D possibly being TRBD1 (6 bases). Here the CDR3 DNA reads TGCGCCAGCAGCTTGGACACAGGGCAGATGAACACTGAAGCTTTCTTT. Translation: CASSLDTGQMNTEAFF.